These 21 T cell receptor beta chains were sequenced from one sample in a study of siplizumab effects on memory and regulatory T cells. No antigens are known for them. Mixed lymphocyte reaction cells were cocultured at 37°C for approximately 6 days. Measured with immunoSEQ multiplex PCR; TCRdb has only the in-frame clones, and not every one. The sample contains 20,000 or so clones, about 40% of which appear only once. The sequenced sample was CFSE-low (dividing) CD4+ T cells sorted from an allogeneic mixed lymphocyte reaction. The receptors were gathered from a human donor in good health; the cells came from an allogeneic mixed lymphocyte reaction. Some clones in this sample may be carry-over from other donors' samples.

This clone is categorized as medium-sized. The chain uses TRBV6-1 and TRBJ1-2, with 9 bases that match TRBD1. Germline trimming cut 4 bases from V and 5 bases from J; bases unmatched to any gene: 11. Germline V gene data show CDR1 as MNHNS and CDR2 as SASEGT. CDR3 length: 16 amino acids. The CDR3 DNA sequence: TGTGCCAGCAGTGTAGACCGGGACAGGGTGTTGTATGGCTACACCTTC. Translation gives CASSVDRDRVLYGYTF.

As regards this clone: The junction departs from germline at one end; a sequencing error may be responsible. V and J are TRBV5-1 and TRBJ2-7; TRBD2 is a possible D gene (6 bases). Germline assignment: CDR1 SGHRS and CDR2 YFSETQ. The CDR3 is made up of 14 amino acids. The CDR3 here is CASSFGGTVSEQYF. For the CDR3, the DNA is TGTGCCAGCAGCTTCGGCGGGACGGTCTCCGAGCAGTACTTC.

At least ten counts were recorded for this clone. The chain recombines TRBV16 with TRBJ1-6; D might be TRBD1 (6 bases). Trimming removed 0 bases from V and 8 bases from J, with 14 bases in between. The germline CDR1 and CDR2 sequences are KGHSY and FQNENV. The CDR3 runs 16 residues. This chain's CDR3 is CASSQSNTGTHSPLHF. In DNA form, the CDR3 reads TGTGCCAGCAGCCAATCGAATACAGGGACGCATTCACCCCTCCACTTT.

The CDR3: CASSFQMVGNTIYF. DNA for the CDR3: TGTGCCAGCAGCTTCCAGATGGTTGGAAACACCATATATTTT. This chain connects TRBV5-6 to TRBJ1-3; D unresolved. V lost 2 bases and J 3 bases, leaving 9 bases between the germline ends. The CDR3 consists of 14 residues. Germline V gives CDR1 SGHDT, CDR2 YYEEEE.

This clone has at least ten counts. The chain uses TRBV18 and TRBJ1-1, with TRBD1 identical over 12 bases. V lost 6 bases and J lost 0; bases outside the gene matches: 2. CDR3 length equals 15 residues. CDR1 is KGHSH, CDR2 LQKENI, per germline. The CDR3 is CASSGQGAVNTEAFF. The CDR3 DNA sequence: TGTGCCAGCTCGGGACAGGGGGCAGTGAACACTGAAGCTTTCTTT.

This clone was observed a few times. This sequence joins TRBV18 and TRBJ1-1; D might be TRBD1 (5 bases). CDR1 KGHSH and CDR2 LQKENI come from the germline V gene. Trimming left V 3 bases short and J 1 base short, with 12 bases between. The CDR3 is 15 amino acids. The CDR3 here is CASSPPGLKNTEAFF. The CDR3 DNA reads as TGTGCCAGCTCACCTCCGGGACTGAAGAACACTGAAGCTTTCTTT.

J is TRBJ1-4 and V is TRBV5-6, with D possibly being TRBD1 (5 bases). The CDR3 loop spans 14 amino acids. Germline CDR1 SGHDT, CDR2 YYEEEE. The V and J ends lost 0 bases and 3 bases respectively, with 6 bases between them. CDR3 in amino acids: CASSLVGANEKLFF. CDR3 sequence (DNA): TGTGCCAGCAGCTTGGTAGGGGCTAATGAAAAACTGTTTTTT.

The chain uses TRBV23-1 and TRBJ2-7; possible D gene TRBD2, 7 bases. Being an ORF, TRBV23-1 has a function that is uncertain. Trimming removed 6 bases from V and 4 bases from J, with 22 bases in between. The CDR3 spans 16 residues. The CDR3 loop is CASRQRGGGGMYEQYF. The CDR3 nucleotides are TGCGCCAGCAGGCAACGCGGGGGAGGGGGGATGTACGAGCAGTACTTC.

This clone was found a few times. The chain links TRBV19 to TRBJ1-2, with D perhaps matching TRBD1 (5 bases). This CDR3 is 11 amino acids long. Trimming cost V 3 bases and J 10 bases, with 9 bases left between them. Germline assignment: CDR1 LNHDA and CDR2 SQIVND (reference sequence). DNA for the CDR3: TGTGCCAGTAGTATGGCGGGGCTCTACACCTTC. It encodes CASSMAGLYTF.

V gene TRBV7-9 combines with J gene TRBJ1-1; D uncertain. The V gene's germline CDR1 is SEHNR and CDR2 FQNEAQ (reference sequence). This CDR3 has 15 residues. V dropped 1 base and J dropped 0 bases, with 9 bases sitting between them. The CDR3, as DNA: TGTGCCAGCAGCTTAGATCGGGATGTGAACACTGAAGCTTTCTTT. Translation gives CASSLDRDVNTEAFF.

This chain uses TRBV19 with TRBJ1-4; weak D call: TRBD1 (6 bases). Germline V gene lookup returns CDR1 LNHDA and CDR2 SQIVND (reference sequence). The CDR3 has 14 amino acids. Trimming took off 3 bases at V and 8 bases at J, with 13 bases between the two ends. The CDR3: CASSIPGVGEKLFF. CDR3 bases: TGTGCCAGTAGTATCCCAGGGGTAGGGGAAAAACTGTTTTTT.

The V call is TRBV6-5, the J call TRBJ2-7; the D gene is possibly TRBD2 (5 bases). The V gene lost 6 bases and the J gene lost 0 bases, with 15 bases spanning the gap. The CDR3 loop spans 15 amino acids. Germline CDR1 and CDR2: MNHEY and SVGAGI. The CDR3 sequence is CASSLLGVSSYEQYF. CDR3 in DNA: TGTGCCAGCAGCCTTTTGGGAGTCAGCTCCTACGAGCAGTACTTC.

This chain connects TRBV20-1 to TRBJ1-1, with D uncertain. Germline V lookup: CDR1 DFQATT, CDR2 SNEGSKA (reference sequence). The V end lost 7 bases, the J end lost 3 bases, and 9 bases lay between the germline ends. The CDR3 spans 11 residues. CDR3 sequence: CSVGAYTEAFF. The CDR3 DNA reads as TGCAGTGTGGGAGCCTACACTGAAGCTTTCTTT.

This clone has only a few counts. The CDR3 spells CASSGTGWYNEQFF. CDR3 bases: TGTGCCAGCAGCGGGACAGGATGGTACAATGAGCAGTTCTTC. V and J are TRBV2 and TRBJ2-1; TRBD1 aligns across 8 bases. Germline loops: CDR1 SNHLY, CDR2 FYNNEI. Losses at the gene ends were 6 bases for V and 4 bases for J; bases not matched to a gene: 5. The CDR3 covers 14 residues.

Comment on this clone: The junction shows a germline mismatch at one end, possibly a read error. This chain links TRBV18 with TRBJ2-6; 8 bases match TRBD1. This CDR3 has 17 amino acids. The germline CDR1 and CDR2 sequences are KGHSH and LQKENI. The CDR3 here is CASSPRQGRSGANVPTF. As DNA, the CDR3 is TGTGCCAGCTCCCCTAGACAGGGGAGATCTGGGGCCAACGTCCCGACTTTC.

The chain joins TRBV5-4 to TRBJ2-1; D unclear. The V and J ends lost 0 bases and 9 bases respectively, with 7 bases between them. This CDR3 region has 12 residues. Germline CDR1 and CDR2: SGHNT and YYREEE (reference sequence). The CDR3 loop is CASSLAGLEQFF. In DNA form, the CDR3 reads TGTGCCAGCAGCTTGGCAGGTCTTGAGCAGTTCTTC.

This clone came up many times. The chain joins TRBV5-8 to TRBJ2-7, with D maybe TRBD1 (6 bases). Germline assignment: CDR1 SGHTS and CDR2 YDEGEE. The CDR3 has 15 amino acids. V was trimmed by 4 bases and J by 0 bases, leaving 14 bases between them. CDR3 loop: CASSPRTASSYEQYF. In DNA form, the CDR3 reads TGTGCCAGCAGCCCAAGGACAGCTAGCTCCTACGAGCAGTACTTC.

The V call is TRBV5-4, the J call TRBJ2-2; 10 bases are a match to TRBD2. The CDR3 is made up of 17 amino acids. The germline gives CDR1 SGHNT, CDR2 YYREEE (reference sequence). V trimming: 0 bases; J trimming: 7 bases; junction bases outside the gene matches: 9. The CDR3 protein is CASSLAGTSAIGGELFF. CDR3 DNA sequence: TGTGCCAGCAGCTTGGCCGGGACTAGCGCTATCGGCGGGGAGCTGTTTTTT.

This CDR3 is CAWSPNRDYGYTF. The CDR3 DNA reads TGTGCCTGGAGTCCGAACAGGGACTATGGCTACACCTTC. This chain connects TRBV30 to TRBJ1-2; possible D gene TRBD1, 6 bases. Germline CDR1 and CDR2: GTSNPN and SVGIG (reference sequence). V was trimmed by 2 bases and J by 3 bases, leaving 10 bases between them. The CDR3 is 13 amino acids.

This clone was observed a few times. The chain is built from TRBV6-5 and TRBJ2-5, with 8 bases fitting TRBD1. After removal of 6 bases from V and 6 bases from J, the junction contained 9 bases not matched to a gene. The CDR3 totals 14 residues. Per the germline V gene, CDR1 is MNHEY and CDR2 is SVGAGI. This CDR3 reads CASRKGAGGKTQYF. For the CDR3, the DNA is TGTGCCAGCAGAAAGGGGGCAGGGGGCAAGACCCAGTACTTC.

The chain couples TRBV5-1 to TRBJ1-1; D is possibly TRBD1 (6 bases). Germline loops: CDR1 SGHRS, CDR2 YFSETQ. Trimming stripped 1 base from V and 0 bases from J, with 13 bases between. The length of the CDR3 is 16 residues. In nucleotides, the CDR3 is TGCGCCAGCAGCTTGACCAGGACAGCCATGAACACTGAAGCTTTCTTT. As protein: CASSLTRTAMNTEAFF. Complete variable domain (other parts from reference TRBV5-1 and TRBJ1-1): KAGVTQTPRYLIKTRGQQVTLSCSPISGHRSVSWYQQTPGQGLQFLFEYFSETQRNKGNFPGRFSGRQFSNSRSEMNVSTLELGDSALYLCASSLTRTAMNTEAFFGQGTRLTVV.